Each of the 16 T cell receptor beta chains below was sequenced from the same sample in a study of regulatory T cells in long-lasting Graves disease. Combining iRepertoire HTBI primers with Arm-PCR of CDR3 regions, the authors built TCR beta libraries. TCRdb re-derived calls from the multiplex PCR reads in MiXCR, one entry per CDR3 protein. The sample has about 420,000 distinct CDR3 sequences; roughly 15% are singletons. Time point in this sample: newly diagnosed GD, antithyroid drugs for less than 3 months. Isolated PBMC RNA provided the starting material for the TCR library. This sample was shared with a second study, whose subject was T cells in Graves' hyperthyroidism and ophthalmopathy.

This material consisted of peripheral blood mononuclear cells (PBMCs), taken at new diagnosis, from a patient treated with antithyroid drugs. The receptors derive from a woman between 18 and 30 years old with Graves disease.

J is TRBJ2-2 and V is TRBV28; D tentatively reads TRBD1 or TRBD2 (5 bases each). This CDR3 has 15 amino acids. Trimming took off 2 bases at V and 6 bases at J, with 13 bases between the two ends. Germline CDR1 and CDR2: MDHEN and SYDVKM. CDR3 protein: CASSLAGAGAGELFF. The DNA for the CDR3 is TGTGCCAGCAGTTTAGCCGGGGCGGGCGCCGGGGAGCTGTTTTTT.

This clonotype was counted many times. The rearrangement joins TRBV28 to TRBJ2-7, with D hard to call. V was trimmed by 3 bases and J by 7 bases, leaving 10 bases between them. This CDR3 contains 12 residues. The germline CDR1 and CDR2 sequences are MDHEN and SYDVKM. The CDR3 loop is CASSFVLEEQYF. The CDR3 DNA reads TGTGCCAGCAGTTTTGTTTTGGAGGAGCAGTACTTC. Using reference TRBV28 and TRBJ2-7 for the parts outside the CDR3, the full variable domain is DVKVTQSSRYLVKRTGEKVFLECVQDMDHENMFWYRQDPGLGLRLIYFSYDVKMKEKGDIPEGYSVSREKKERFSLILESASTNQTSMYLCASSFVLEEQYFGPGTRLTVT.

The sample holds a few counts of this clonotype. The rearrangement uses TRBV20-1 and TRBJ1-1; D gene uncertain. In germline, CDR1 is DFQATT, CDR2 SNEGSKA (reference sequence). Between the trimmed V and J ends, which lost 1 base and 7 bases, there was a span of 13 bases. The CDR3 is 13 amino acids. As DNA, the CDR3 is TGCAGTGCTAGAGTATCGCAATGGGGTGAAGCTTTCTTT. Translation gives CSARVSQWGEAFF.

This clonotype was seen at least ten times. The V and J genes are TRBV11-2 and TRBJ2-3, with TRBD2 identical over 11 bases. Germline trimming cut 5 bases from V and 4 bases from J; bases unmatched to any gene: 17. This CDR3 spans 19 amino acids. Per germline, CDR1 SGHAT and CDR2 FQNNGV. The CDR3 loop reads CASSPRLAGRAIGSDTQYF. In DNA, the CDR3 is TGTGCCAGCAGCCCACGACTAGCGGGACGGGCTATAGGGTCAGATACGCAGTATTTT.

This clonotype was counted at least ten times. CDR3 sequence (DNA): TGTGCCAGCAGCCAAGTTCACAGGGCCGGGGAGCTGTTTTTT. This gives the protein CASSQVHRAGELFF. The chain has TRBV3-1 and TRBJ2-2; D might be TRBD1 (6 bases). The CDR3 spans 14 residues. Germline V gives CDR1 LGHDT, CDR2 YNNKEL (reference sequence). Trimming shortened V by 1 base and J by 6 bases, and 9 bases separated the two germline ends.

This clonotype was counted a few times. The rearrangement links TRBV7-9 to TRBJ2-1; 8 bases fit TRBD2. Germline CDR1 and CDR2: SEHNR and FQNEAQ (reference sequence). The CDR3 contains 15 residues. The V gene end was trimmed by 5 bases and the J gene end by 7 bases; junction bases not matched to a gene: 10. CDR3 nucleotide sequence: TGTGCCAGCAGCCTCCGCGGACTAGCTGAAAATGAGCAGTTCTTC. This codes for CASSLRGLAENEQFF.

This clonotype occurred a few times. The J gene is TRBJ2-3, the V gene TRBV15; D could derive from TRBD1 or TRBD2 (5 bases each). The CDR3 runs to 18 residues. Germline V gene data show CDR1 as LNHNV and CDR2 as YYDKDF (reference sequence). V shed 0 bases and J shed 2 bases, with 18 bases lying between them. CDR3 coding DNA: TGTGCCACCAGCAGAGATACGGTGTTGGGACCTATCACAGATACGCAGTATTTT. This sequence encodes CATSRDTVLGPITDTQYF. Variable domain in full (rest from reference TRBV15 and TRBJ2-3): DAMVIQNPRYQVTQFGKPVTLSCSQTLNHNVMYWYQQKSSQAPKLLFHYYDKDFNNEADTPDNFQSRRPNTSFCFLDIRSPGLGDTAMYLCATSRDTVLGPITDTQYFGPGTRLTVL.

The chain employs TRBV30 and TRBJ2-3; 12 bases are shared with TRBD1. Germline V gene sequence: CDR1 GTSNPN, CDR2 SVGIG (reference sequence). The CDR3 loop spans 15 amino acids. Trimming cost V 5 bases and J 4 bases; bases outside gene matches: 7. CDR3 sequence (DNA): TGTGCCTGGGGGACAGGGGGCGCTGGATCAGATACGCAGTATTTT. Translation: CAWGTGGAGSDTQYF.

This clonotype appeared a few times. The rearrangement links TRBV7-8 to TRBJ2-3, with D unresolved. Germline lookup yields CDR1 SGHVS and CDR2 FQNEAQ. V lost 2 bases, J lost 1 base, and 10 bases lay in between. The CDR3 has 15 amino acids. The CDR3 DNA reads TGTGCCAGCAGCTTACAGGCGGTGGGCACAGATACGCAGTATTTT. Amino acid sequence: CASSLQAVGTDTQYF.

At least ten counts were recorded for this clonotype. This sequence joins TRBV2 and TRBJ2-7, with D possibly matching TRBD1 (6 bases). The CDR3 covers 13 residues. V was clipped by 10 bases and J by 1 base, with 14 bases between them. Germline CDR1 SNHLY, CDR2 FYNNEI. The CDR3 DNA is TGTGCCACTCTCCGGACAGATTCCTACGAGCAGTACTTC. Residues: CATLRTDSYEQYF.

V is TRBV6-1 and J is TRBJ2-3; D is ambiguous. V lost 7 bases to trimming and J lost 2 bases, with 13 bases between them. Germline V gives CDR1 MNHNS, CDR2 SASEGT. The CDR3 has 14 amino acids. The DNA of the CDR3 is TGTGCCAGCATGAGTTGGACGACCACAGATACGCAGTATTTT. Encoded protein: CASMSWTTTDTQYF.

With regard to this clonotype: A much bigger clone sits one base away, suggesting this may be a read error. CDR3 amino acids: CAGSLSPQYNEQFF. As DNA, the CDR3 is TGTGCCGGCAGCCTCTCCCCCCAGTACAATGAGCAGTTCTTC. This chain links TRBV3-1 with TRBJ2-1, with D unclear. Germline CDR1 is LGHDT and CDR2 is YNNKEL (reference sequence). The CDR3 has 14 amino acids.

This clonotype was detected a few times. CDR3 in amino acids: CASSLDRGADGYTF. Written as DNA, the CDR3 is TGTGCCAGCAGTTTGGACAGGGGAGCGGATGGCTACACCTTC. The J gene is TRBJ1-2, the V gene TRBV6-5; 9 bases match TRBD1. V was pared by 4 bases and J by 6 bases, with 6 bases of the junction left unmatched. CDR1 and CDR2 (germline): MNHEY, SVGAGI. CDR3 length: 14 residues.

This clonotype was observed many times. This chain links TRBV6-1 with TRBJ2-2; D remains unclear. Germline V gene sequence: CDR1 MNHNS, CDR2 SASEGT. CDR3 length equals 14 residues. V was shortened by 6 bases and J by 1 base, with 9 bases between the two germline ends. For the CDR3, the DNA is TGTGCCAGCAGCCCCCCCTGGAACACCGGGGAGCTGTTTTTT. Its translation is CASSPPWNTGELFF.

This chain links TRBV7-9 with TRBJ1-4, with no clear D. The CDR3 is 16 amino acids. CDR1 is SEHNR and CDR2 is FQNEAQ in the germline V gene (reference sequence). V was cut by 5 bases and J by 8 bases, with 21 bases left in between. In nucleotides, the CDR3 is TGTGCCAGCAGCAACACCGGACGAGGAGGAAGAGAAAAACTGTTTTTT. It yields the protein CASSNTGRGGREKLFF.

This clonotype occurred a few times. This sequence joins TRBV13 and TRBJ2-7; TRBD1 agrees at 10 bases. With V trimmed by 5 bases and J by 4 bases, 11 bases remained unmatched. Germline V gene data show CDR1 as PRHDT and CDR2 as FYEKMQ (reference sequence). This CDR3 comprises 16 residues. The CDR3 loop is CASSDQTGTGVYEQYF. For the CDR3, the DNA is TGTGCCAGCAGCGACCAGACCGGGACAGGGGTGTACGAGCAGTACTTC.